The clone carrying this T cell receptor beta chain was seen once. The CDR3 length is 15 residues. The germline V gene encodes CDR1 SGHRS and CDR2 YFSETQ. Between the trimmed V and J ends, which lost 1 base and 8 bases, there was a span of 13 bases. The source of the sample is a study of blood T cell repertoires in COVID-19. Background on the study: COVID-19 samples, acute and convalescent, were from the United States, Italy and Spain. From T cells, B-cell-depleted T cells, or PBMCs came the material, which was cDNA or gDNA.

As handled by the study authors: Estimation of nucleated cell counts was performed using reference gene primer amplification. Data came from immunoSEQ multiplex PCR; TCRdb stores just in-frame clones and leaves some out. V and J calls and clone size follow that table, whereas D and trimming were derived from the DNA. The repertoire consists of roughly 99,000 clones, with more than 65% occurring once and the leading ten covering about 10%. Sequencing was done on a sample of peripheral blood. The chain combines TRBV5-1 with TRBJ1-6, with unresolved D. The origin of this receptor is a woman at least 80 years old with acute or convalescent COVID-19. This CDR3 reads CASSLIASSDSPLHF. The CDR3 region has the DNA TGCGCCAGCAGCTTGATCGCATCGTCGGATTCACCCCTCCACTTT.